This TCR beta chain was sequenced for a study of blood T cells in healthy people across ages. Whole-study context: About one barcoded TCR beta cDNA was captured per two T cells.

This clonotype was seen more than once but under ten times. A second PCR, run for roughly 7 to 11 cycles, used a sample-barcoded 5' primer plus a J-beta primer mix. In TCRdb, the 5' RACE reads were re-called with MiXCR into one record per CDR3 protein. The sample has 800,000 to 1,300,000 distinct CDR3 sequences, roughly a quarter seen once; the top ten hold approximately 0.7%. V lost 0 bases to trimming and J lost 4 bases, with 7 bases between them. From germline, CDR1 is SGDLS and CDR2 YYNGEE. CDR3 length: 13 residues. This sample also appeared in a second study, on T cells of mothers and their children. That source notes: Healthy Caucasian mothers, a few in number, and their six children were the donors. Sample barcodes and 2-4 random nucleotides came from the second PCR's M1S primer. Several million TCR beta reads per child versus over 10 million per mother.

The chain links TRBV9 to TRBJ1-1; D unclear. This clonotype was sampled from a girl aged 2 to 10 in good health. The sample consisted of blood. The CDR3 loop reads CASSVGVITEAFF. The DNA for the CDR3 is TGTGCCAGCAGCGTAGGAGTGATCACTGAAGCTTTCTTT.